These T cell receptor beta chains were read from a single sample in a study of cytomegalovirus exposure and HLA in healthy donors. Libraries were prepared by immunoSEQ multiplex PCR; TCRdb keeps only in-frame clonotypes and omits some of them. The data hold 75,000 to 90,000 clones, with roughly 61% observed a single time. Material for sequencing was PBMCs. The source of these receptors is a woman between 40 and 55 years old in good health and CMV-seropositive. CDR3s include the opening cysteine and the closing phenylalanine or tryptophan. The D gene is left open where the match is weak. Clone size is not always given. Where it is, it says once, few, many or a class for expanded clones.

d_gene: .; j_gene: TRBJ1-5; v_gene: TRBV27; abundance: few; CDR3nt: TGTGCCAGCAGTTTATACGGTGTTAGCAATCAGCCCCAGCATTTT; CDR3aa: CASSLYGVSNQPQHF
d_gene: TRBD2; j_gene: TRBJ2-1; v_gene: TRBV11-2; abundance: once; CDR3nt: TGTGCCAGCAGCTCCCGACTAGGGGAGGGCAATGAGCAGTTCTTC; CDR3aa: CASSSRLGEGNEQFF
d_gene: .; j_gene: TRBJ2-3; v_gene: TRBV7-7; abundance: .; CDR3nt: TGTGCCAGCAGCTTAGCGGCGGGGGATACGCAGTATTTT; CDR3aa: CASSLAAGDTQYF
d_gene: TRBD2; j_gene: TRBJ2-1; v_gene: TRBV7-3; abundance: .; CDR3nt: TGTGCCAGCAGCTTGTGGACGGGGGGTTACAATGAGCAGTTCTTC; CDR3aa: CASSLWTGGYNEQFF
d_gene: TRBD2; j_gene: TRBJ2-5; v_gene: TRBV4-2; abundance: .; CDR3nt: TGTGCCAGCAGCCAAGATGCCCCCCAGCTAGCGGTTGGGAGGGAGACCCAGTACTTC; CDR3aa: CASSQDAPQLAVGRETQYF
d_gene: .; j_gene: TRBJ2-7; v_gene: TRBV4-3; abundance: .; CDR3nt: TGCGCCAGCAGCCGGGCAGCGGGTGGAGGGGAAACATACGAGCAGTACTTC; CDR3aa: CASSRAAGGGETYEQYF
d_gene: .; j_gene: TRBJ2-7; v_gene: TRBV6-5; abundance: few; CDR3nt: TGTGCCAGCAGTTACGACGGGACACTCGCCTACGAGCAGTACTTC; CDR3aa: CASSYDGTLAYEQYF
d_gene: TRBD1; j_gene: TRBJ1-2; v_gene: TRBV28; abundance: .; CDR3nt: TGTGCCAGCACGGACAGGGACTATGGCTACACCTTC; CDR3aa: CASTDRDYGYTF
d_gene: TRBD1; j_gene: TRBJ2-3; v_gene: TRBV7-2; abundance: once; CDR3nt: TGTGCCAGCAGCTTAGCGGGACAGGGTAGCACAGATACGCAGTATTTT; CDR3aa: CASSLAGQGSTDTQYF
d_gene: TRBD1; j_gene: TRBJ1-6; v_gene: TRBV30; abundance: .; CDR3nt: TGTGCCTGGACCGATGGACAGGGGCATTCACCCCTCCACTTT; CDR3aa: CAWTDGQGHSPLHF
d_gene: .; j_gene: TRBJ1-5; v_gene: TRBV2; abundance: once; CDR3nt: TGTGCCAGCAAGGTGGACAGAGTAGATCAGCCCCAGCATTTT; CDR3aa: CASKVDRVDQPQHF
d_gene: TRBD2; j_gene: TRBJ2-5; v_gene: TRBV4-1; abundance: .; CDR3nt: TGCGCCAGCAGCCAAGATCCCGGCGGGAGGGCCCGCGAGACCCAGTACTTC; CDR3aa: CASSQDPGGRARETQYF
d_gene: .; j_gene: TRBJ2-2; v_gene: TRBV15; abundance: .; CDR3nt: TGTGCCACCAGCATCACTAGATCTGGGGAGCTGTTTTTT; CDR3aa: CATSITRSGELFF
d_gene: .; j_gene: TRBJ1-4; v_gene: TRBV30; abundance: .; CDR3nt: TGTGCCTGGAGTGTTGGCGGGGGCGGTGAAAAACTGTTTTTT; CDR3aa: CAWSVGGGGEKLFF
d_gene: .; j_gene: TRBJ1-1; v_gene: TRBV7-7; abundance: few; CDR3nt: TGTGCCAGCAGCTCAGGGTGGAACACTGAAGCTTTCTTT; CDR3aa: CASSSGWNTEAFF
d_gene: .; j_gene: TRBJ2-3; v_gene: TRBV7-8; abundance: .; CDR3nt: TGTGCCAGCAGCTGGGACATTATGGGAGGGCCAGGGGATACGCAGTATTTT; CDR3aa: CASSWDIMGGPGDTQYF
d_gene: .; j_gene: TRBJ1-5; v_gene: TRBV7-2; abundance: .; CDR3nt: TGTGCCAGCCGGAGGGGCAATCAGCCCCAGCATTTT; CDR3aa: CASRRGNQPQHF
d_gene: .; j_gene: TRBJ2-5; v_gene: TRBV7-9; abundance: .; CDR3nt: TGTGCCAGCAGCCTTGCGGGGGCAGAGACCCAGTACTTC; CDR3aa: CASSLAGAETQYF
d_gene: .; j_gene: TRBJ2-7; v_gene: TRBV5-1; abundance: .; CDR3nt: TGCGCCAGCAGCTTAGACATCATGTACGAGCAGTACTTC; CDR3aa: CASSLDIMYEQYF
d_gene: .; j_gene: TRBJ1-1; v_gene: TRBV7-8; abundance: .; CDR3nt: TGTGCCAGCAGCCTCCGGGGGGAGCGTGAAGCTTTCTTT; CDR3aa: CASSLRGEREAFF
d_gene: TRBD2; j_gene: TRBJ2-2; v_gene: TRBV6-5; abundance: .; CDR3nt: TGTGCCAGCAGCCGGACGACTAGCAGCACCGGGGAGCTGTTTTTT; CDR3aa: CASSRTTSSTGELFF
d_gene: TRBD1; j_gene: TRBJ1-1; v_gene: TRBV7-2; abundance: .; CDR3nt: TGTGCCAGCAGCTTAGGGTTTTGGCAGGGGGTTCGCGATGAAGCTTTCTTT; CDR3aa: CASSLGFWQGVRDEAFF
d_gene: .; j_gene: TRBJ1-5; v_gene: TRBV28; abundance: .; CDR3nt: TGTGCCAGCAGCAGAGACCAGGTTAGCAATCAGCCCCAGCATTTT; CDR3aa: CASSRDQVSNQPQHF
d_gene: .; j_gene: TRBJ2-5; v_gene: TRBV28; abundance: .; CDR3nt: TGTGCCAGCAGTTTTGGGGAGGGGGGGATTAAAGAGACCCAGTACTTC; CDR3aa: CASSFGEGGIKETQYF
d_gene: .; j_gene: TRBJ2-5; v_gene: TRBV27; abundance: .; CDR3nt: TGTGCCAGCAGTCGACGACTCACCCAAGAGACCCAGTACTTC; CDR3aa: CASSRRLTQETQYF
d_gene: TRBD1; j_gene: TRBJ1-1; v_gene: TRBV18; abundance: .; CDR3nt: TGTGCCAGCTCACTTCAAACAGGGGGTTTCGACACTGAAGCTTTCTTT; CDR3aa: CASSLQTGGFDTEAFF
d_gene: TRBD2; j_gene: TRBJ2-1; v_gene: TRBV7-2; abundance: .; CDR3nt: TGTGCCAGCAGCTTACTAGCGGGACCTTACAATGAGCAGTTCTTC; CDR3aa: CASSLLAGPYNEQFF
d_gene: .; j_gene: TRBJ2-7; v_gene: TRBV7-9; abundance: .; CDR3nt: TGTGCCAGCAGCTTAGAAGCCTTCGAGCAGTACTTC; CDR3aa: CASSLEAFEQYF
d_gene: .; j_gene: TRBJ1-5; v_gene: TRBV19; abundance: .; CDR3nt: TGTGCCAGTAGGCCTCGCCGGACATCGCCCCAGCATTTT; CDR3aa: CASRPRRTSPQHF
d_gene: TRBD1; j_gene: TRBJ2-2; v_gene: TRBV7-2; abundance: .; CDR3nt: TGTGCCAGCAGAAAAGGGGGCCAAGCCGGGGAGCTGTTTTTT; CDR3aa: CASRKGGQAGELFF
d_gene: TRBD1; j_gene: TRBJ2-7; v_gene: TRBV4-2; abundance: .; CDR3nt: TGTGCCAGCAGAATGACAGGGGCCGAGCAGTACTTC; CDR3aa: CASRMTGAEQYF
d_gene: .; j_gene: TRBJ1-1; v_gene: TRBV5-1; abundance: few; CDR3nt: TGCGCCAGCAGCCGACCCGACCCACCGGGACTTATGAACACTGAAGCTTTCTTT; CDR3aa: CASSRPDPPGLMNTEAFF
d_gene: .; j_gene: TRBJ1-5; v_gene: TRBV19; abundance: .; CDR3nt: TGTGCCAGTAGTATACCTGGACAACATCAGCCCCAGCATTTT; CDR3aa: CASSIPGQHQPQHF
d_gene: .; j_gene: TRBJ1-2; v_gene: TRBV5-6; abundance: few; CDR3nt: TGTGCCAGCAGCTTAAAAGGGGCAGTTGCTAACTATGGCTACACCTTC; CDR3aa: CASSLKGAVANYGYTF
d_gene: .; j_gene: TRBJ1-4; v_gene: TRBV7-9; abundance: few; CDR3nt: TGTGCCAGCAGCTATGGAGACAGTACTAATGAAAAACTGTTTTTT; CDR3aa: CASSYGDSTNEKLFF
d_gene: .; j_gene: TRBJ1-1; v_gene: TRBV4-1; abundance: .; CDR3nt: TGCGCCAGCAGCCAAGATGCGGCAGGGAATGGAGAAGCTTTCTTT; CDR3aa: CASSQDAAGNGEAFF
d_gene: TRBD2; j_gene: TRBJ2-7; v_gene: TRBV11-2; abundance: .; CDR3nt: TGTGCCAGCAGCTCGGGACTAGAGTACTACGAGCAGTACTTC; CDR3aa: CASSSGLEYYEQYF
d_gene: TRBD1; j_gene: TRBJ2-2; v_gene: TRBV7-2; abundance: .; CDR3nt: TGTGCCAGCAGCGGCCGGGACAGGGCGGCCACCGGGGAGCTGTTTTTT; CDR3aa: CASSGRDRAATGELFF
d_gene: .; j_gene: TRBJ1-1; v_gene: TRBV2; abundance: .; CDR3nt: TGTGCCAGCAGGGCGGAGGGCGTCACTGAAGCTTTCTTT; CDR3aa: CASRAEGVTEAFF
d_gene: .; j_gene: TRBJ2-5; v_gene: TRBV9; abundance: .; CDR3nt: TGTGCCAGCAGCGTAGCTACGCTGGTCGGGGAGACCCAGTACTTC; CDR3aa: CASSVATLVGETQYF
d_gene: .; j_gene: TRBJ1-1; v_gene: TRBV11-2; abundance: .; CDR3nt: TGTGCCAGCAGCGGAAACTTCAGGGCTGAAGCTTTCTTT; CDR3aa: CASSGNFRAEAFF
d_gene: .; j_gene: TRBJ1-1; v_gene: TRBV5-1; abundance: .; CDR3nt: TGCGCCAGCCGGATGAGGGGTGGGGGACTGGACGAAGCTTTCTTT; CDR3aa: CASRMRGGGLDEAFF
d_gene: .; j_gene: TRBJ1-1; v_gene: TRBV15; abundance: .; CDR3nt: TGTGCCACCAGCCTCTCGGGGGGCATGAACACTGAAGCTTTCTTT; CDR3aa: CATSLSGGMNTEAFF
d_gene: TRBD2; j_gene: TRBJ2-3; v_gene: TRBV5-1; abundance: .; CDR3nt: TGCGCCAGCAGCAGCGGACTAGCGGGGGGTCGTGGCACAGATACGCAGTATTTT; CDR3aa: CASSSGLAGGRGTDTQYF
d_gene: TRBD1; j_gene: TRBJ2-3; v_gene: TRBV27; abundance: .; CDR3nt: TGTGCCAGCAGACGTGACAGGGGCACAGATACGCAGTATTTT; CDR3aa: CASRRDRGTDTQYF
d_gene: .; j_gene: TRBJ2-4; v_gene: TRBV29-1; abundance: few; CDR3nt: TGCAGCGTCAGACGACGGGGAAAAGCCAAAAACATTCAGTACTTC; CDR3aa: CSVRRRGKAKNIQYF
d_gene: TRBD1; j_gene: TRBJ2-5; v_gene: TRBV18; abundance: .; CDR3nt: TGTGCCAGCTCGCAGGGGCCGGGACAGAAAGAGACCCAGTACTTC; CDR3aa: CASSQGPGQKETQYF
d_gene: .; j_gene: TRBJ1-1; v_gene: TRBV6-5; abundance: .; CDR3nt: TGTGCCAGCAGTTACTCCAGGGAGGGTATAGTAGCTTTCTTT; CDR3aa: CASSYSREGIVAFF
d_gene: .; j_gene: TRBJ2-5; v_gene: TRBV5-1; abundance: few; CDR3nt: TGCGCCAGCAGCCCTCTTCTCAGTTCAGAGACCCAGTACTTC; CDR3aa: CASSPLLSSETQYF
d_gene: TRBD1; j_gene: TRBJ2-7; v_gene: TRBV5-4; abundance: .; CDR3nt: TGTGCCAGCAGTCCCGACAGGGGACTCTCCTACGAGCAGTACTTC; CDR3aa: CASSPDRGLSYEQYF
d_gene: .; j_gene: TRBJ2-4; v_gene: TRBV29-1; abundance: .; CDR3nt: TGCAGCGTTGGAAGGAAAGGGAGTGTTCGGGGCAAAAACATTCAGTACTTC; CDR3aa: CSVGRKGSVRGKNIQYF
d_gene: .; j_gene: TRBJ2-5; v_gene: TRBV28; abundance: few; CDR3nt: TGTGCCACCTCCCCGTACAGGGTTGAGACCCAGTACTTC; CDR3aa: CATSPYRVETQYF